This T cell receptor (beta chain) was documented in a study of T cells in Graves' hyperthyroidism and ophthalmopathy (dated by TCRdb to the late 2010s). Context from the whole study: Peripheral blood was collected at initial diagnosis, before any treatment. TCR V-J signatures able to tell the groups apart were searched for in a discovery cohort of about a hundred patients, of whom over 40 had Graves' ophthalmopathy and roughly 57 had stable Graves' hyperthyroidism. Prospective prediction of ophthalmopathy was tested in an independent validation cohort of approximately 19 hyperthyroidism patients and some 17 patients who later progressed to ophthalmopathy. The approximately 98 discovery patients were randomly divided into training and test sets at a 7:3 ratio. In addition, the study compared T-cell repertoires in thyroid tissue and in blood from a handful of Graves' hyperthyroidism patients. Following sampling, methimazole starting at 30 mg daily was given to hyperthyroidism patients, and high-dose intravenous methylprednisolone was given to ophthalmopathy patients. TCR Vbeta CDR3 sequencing of roughly 140 peripheral blood samples (over 40 ophthalmopathy, about 80 hyperthyroidism and 17 progressor patients) is reported in the paper. Here is what the overall study found, with its caveats: In validation, progression to ophthalmopathy was predicted by the model with 70.59% sensitivity and 72% to 80% specificity, a median of approximately 6.5 months before onset. Blood samples also contained most of the expanded thyroid clonotypes (frequency above 0.001), which suggests that blood repertoires may reflect thyroid immune responses. Sample size was not statistically predetermined, and blinding of investigators to group allocation was not performed. A model built on a 13 V-J signature distinguished ophthalmopathy from stable hyperthyroidism, reaching about 88% sensitivity and 81.08% specificity in cross-validation and 80%/75% in testing.

The V end loses 1 base and the J end loses 7 bases, and a stretch of 4 bases separates them. From the germline V gene (reference sequence), CDR1 is LNHNV and CDR2 is YYDKDF. Taken from cysteine to phenylalanine, the CDR3 has 12 residues. Of all the DNA, just the CDR3 is kept, 36 bases in frame from base 1. A patient counted as having stable Graves' hyperthyroidism if no progression to ophthalmopathy occurred over 18 months of follow-up. The hyperthyroidism patients were between 18 and 65 years old and newly diagnosed, with a disease duration of less than 2 months. The study excluded patients with uncontrolled infections, other autoimmune diseases, pregnancy or lactation. Diagnoses were established on the basis of clinical symptoms, serum thyroxine and TRAb, thyroid ultrasound, and orbital computed tomography. Ficoll-Paque density gradient centrifugation was used to isolate PBMCs from approximately 11 ml of fresh peripheral blood. Total RNA was extracted with Trizol reagent, and quality was checked on an Agilent 2100 Bioanalyzer.

TCR beta CDR3 regions were amplified from RNA transcripts. The first round of RT-PCR for the TCR CDR3 was performed with the HTBI primer set and the Qiagen OneStep RT-PCR kit. The libraries were constructed in a second round of multiplex PCR and then size-selected and purified. Sequencing of the libraries was done on an Illumina HiSeq2000 using paired-end 100 bp reads. From the authors' description of their analysis: SOAPnuke was used to process the raw data, throwing out any read that contained adapters or uncalled bases, had a mean Phred below 15, or lacked an exact constant-primer or identifier match. COPE v1.2.5 was used to merge the high-quality paired reads, and each unique nucleotide sequence was defined as a clonotype. Clonotypes were aligned to IMGT TRBV, TRBD and TRBJ reference segments using MiTCR v1.1. Analysis was restricted to V-J combinations with a frequency above 0.0001, which covered 99.2% of repertoires. The TCS score was defined as the ratio of F50 (clonal expansion) to E x V (chaos), calculated using BLOSUM62-based TCRdist between CDR3 peptides within each V-J. Welch's t-statistics and random forest reduced roughly 500 V-J features to 13, which were used in a naive Bayes classifier (R e1071). TCRdb ran its own pipeline on the public reads, namely fastp trimming at Q25 and MiXCR clone calling, and kept in-frame beta chains. Every entry covers one CDR3 protein and lists the most common genes and DNA from its rows. TCRdb's processing, not the authors' own work, is the source of the V and J calls. For this sample there are approximately 590,000 distinct CDR3 sequences; approximately 14% appear just once. The ten top clones hold under 8% of the sample.

Details on this clonotype: No cognate antigen has been identified for it. No much larger clonotype is one base removed from it; base qualities were not supplied.

This receptor was obtained from a woman in her 30s with Graves' hyperthyroidism. Material: blood. The chain uses TRBV15 and TRBJ2-2, with no confidently assigned D gene. The nucleotide sequence is TGTGCCACCAGCAGAGGGCTCGGGGAGCTGTTTTTT. The encoded protein is CATSRGLGELFF.